This TCR beta chain was sequenced for a study of post-analysis software for immune sequencing data. The study's findings and limits: Controls showed lower frequencies than patients for roughly 5 TRBV segments, and TRBV5-6, TRBV5-1 and TRBV20-1 were among these. Multiple sclerosis patients showed significantly lower normalized Chao1 diversity than controls did. F-measure co-clustering was strong for batch-matched samples.

TCR beta cDNA libraries had unique molecular identifiers. Input of about 0.95 to 11 million T cells yielded approximately 500,000 cDNA molecules. Each CDR3 protein gets one entry after TCRdb re-called the PCR reads with MiXCR. The sample carries 250,000 to 300,000 distinct CDR3 sequences, just over 35% recorded once. Germline CDR1 reads WSHSY; CDR2 reads SAAADI. The CDR3 has 17 amino acids. J was trimmed by 0 bases and V by 2 bases; bases with no gene match: 9. On this clonotype itself: Antigen unknown.

The receptor's source is a girl between 10 and 17 years old with multiple sclerosis. Material: blood. The V gene is TRBV10-2, the J gene TRBJ2-7; 8 bases fit TRBD2. The CDR3 nucleotides are TGCGCCAGCAGTGAGCCCCGGGGTAGCGGGACCTCCTACGAGCAGTACTTC. This gives the protein CASSEPRGSGTSYEQYF.